This T cell receptor (beta chain) was captured in a study of beta chain features in type 1 diabetes. Study-wide results and caveats: Shortening of TCRB CDR3s, moderate but significant, appeared in all four CD4+ subsets of Type 1 diabetes patients. Comparison showed that naive, central memory and Treg TCRB repertoires appeared more similar among patients than among healthy donors.

The authors reverse transcribed all of the isolated RNA, so sequencing captured expressed TCRB transcripts. Sequencing was performed with immunoSEQ multiplex PCR; in TCRdb, only in-frame clones are kept and a portion is missing. The table includes hundreds of thousands of clones, 15% to 19% detected once. As concerns this clone: What it binds is unknown.

This CDR3 spans 15 amino acids. In germline, CDR1 is MDHEN, CDR2 SYDVKM. V was shortened by 6 bases and J by 1 base, with 16 bases between the two germline ends. The rearrangement joins TRBV28 to TRBJ2-7; D is ambiguous. Sequencing was carried out using naive CD4+ T cells from blood. The TCR was taken from a man younger than 30 in good health. CDR3 DNA sequence: TGTGCCAGCAGGTTGACACAAGTGGGATCCTACGAGCAGTACTTC. Translating gives CASRLTQVGSYEQYF.